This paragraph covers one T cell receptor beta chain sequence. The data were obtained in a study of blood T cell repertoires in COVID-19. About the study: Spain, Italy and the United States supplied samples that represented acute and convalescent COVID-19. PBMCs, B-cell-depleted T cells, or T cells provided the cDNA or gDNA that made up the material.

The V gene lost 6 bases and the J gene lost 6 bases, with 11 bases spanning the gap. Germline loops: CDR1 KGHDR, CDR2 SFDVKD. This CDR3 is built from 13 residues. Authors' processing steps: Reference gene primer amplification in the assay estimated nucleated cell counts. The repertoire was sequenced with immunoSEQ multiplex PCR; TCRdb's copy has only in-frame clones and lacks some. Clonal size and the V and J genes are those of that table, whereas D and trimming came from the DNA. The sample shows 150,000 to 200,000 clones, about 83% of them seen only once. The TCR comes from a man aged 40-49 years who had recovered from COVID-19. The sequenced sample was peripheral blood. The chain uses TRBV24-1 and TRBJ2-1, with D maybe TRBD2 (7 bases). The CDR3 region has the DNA TGTGCCACCAGTAGGGGGGGAATCAATGAGCAGTTCTTC. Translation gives CATSRGGINEQFF.